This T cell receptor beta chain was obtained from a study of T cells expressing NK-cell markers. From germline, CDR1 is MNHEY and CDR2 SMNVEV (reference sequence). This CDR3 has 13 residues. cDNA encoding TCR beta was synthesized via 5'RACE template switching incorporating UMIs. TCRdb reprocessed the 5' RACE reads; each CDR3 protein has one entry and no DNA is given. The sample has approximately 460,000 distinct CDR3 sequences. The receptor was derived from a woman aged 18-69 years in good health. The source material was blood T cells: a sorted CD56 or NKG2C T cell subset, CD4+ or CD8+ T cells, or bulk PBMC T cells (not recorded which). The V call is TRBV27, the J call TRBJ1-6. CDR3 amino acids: CASSLAGDSPLHF.